What follows are 24 T cell receptor beta chains derived from one specimen sequenced in a study of T-cell memory formation after mild COVID-19 (dated by TCRdb to the early 2020s). The library was built by means of 5' RACE. Instrument used: Illumina NovaSeq 6000. TCRdb reworked the public reads: Q25 trimming with fastp, MiXCR clone assembly, productive beta chains retained. CDR3 protein duplicates are merged, each entry listing the most common genes and DNA. A total of approximately 410,000 distinct CDR3 sequences appear in this sample, about 25% of them only once. Around 13% of the sample is taken by the ten largest. The sample consisted of PBMCs or a T cell subset sorted from them (not recorded which). All receptors come from an adult woman who had mild COVID-19 (a few samples of this study predate the infection). The sample titles of this study are shuffled in the database, so cell type and time point are left out; the donor was told from shared clones.

The V gene is TRBV12-3 or TRBV12-4, the J gene TRBJ2-1; the match to TRBD2 covers 12 bases. The V and J ends lost 8 bases and 6 bases, in that order; junction bases with no gene match: 2. There are 13 residues in the CDR3. CDR3 sequence reads: CASGTSGRNEQFF. CDR3 coding DNA: TGTGCCAGCGGGACTAGCGGGCGCAATGAGCAGTTCTTC.

This clonotype occurred a few times. This chain joins TRBV30 and TRBJ2-1; 11 bases map to TRBD2. Losses at the gene ends were 3 bases for V and 5 bases for J; bases not matched to a gene: 9. Germline V lookup: CDR1 GTSNPN, CDR2 SVGIG (reference sequence). CDR3 size: 16 residues. CDR3 nucleotides: TGTGCCTGGAGGTTGGGCCCGGGACTAGCGGACAATGAGCAGTTCTTC. Its protein is CAWRLGPGLADNEQFF.

The V and J genes are TRBV2 and TRBJ2-1, with D possibly TRBD1 on 5 matching bases. The CDR3 contains 14 residues. Germline V CDR1 and CDR2: SNHLY, FYNNEI. With 4 bases removed from V and 4 bases from J, the gap between germline ends came to 11 bases. The CDR3 nucleotides are TGTGCCAGCAGTGTAGGGGTACGGTACAATGAGCAGTTCTTC. Residues: CASSVGVRYNEQFF.

The genes are TRBV7-9 and TRBJ2-1; 12 nucleotides line up with TRBD2. The CDR3 is 16 amino acids. V shed 2 bases, J shed 8 bases, and the junction held 7 bases outside the gene matches. Germline V gene lookup returns CDR1 SEHNR and CDR2 FQNEAQ (reference sequence). The CDR3 is CASSLKTSGSIDEQFF. In DNA form, the CDR3 reads TGTGCCAGCAGCTTAAAGACTAGCGGGAGCATTGATGAGCAGTTCTTC.

This clonotype was recorded many times. The chain recombines TRBV11-2 with TRBJ2-2; D may be TRBD2 (6 bases). The CDR3 extends over 14 amino acids. Germline CDR1 and CDR2: SGHAT and FQNNGV. Trimming took 5 bases from V and 4 from J, leaving 11 bases between them. CDR3 nucleotide sequence: TGTGCCAGCAGCGTATTGGAGGGCACCGGGGAGCTGTTTTTT. Amino acids: CASSVLEGTGELFF.

Only a few counts were recorded for this clonotype. This rearrangement joins TRBV6-2 or TRBV6-3 to TRBJ1-5, with D possibly being TRBD1 (6 bases). Trimming took off 5 bases at V and 5 bases at J, with 13 bases between the two ends. This CDR3 contains 14 residues. Germline CDR1 MNHEY, CDR2 SVGEGT. The DNA of the CDR3 is TGTGCCAGCAGTCGACGGACAGTTCATCAGCCCCAGCATTTT. It codes for CASSRRTVHQPQHF.

There are a few counts of this clonotype. The chain recombines TRBV5-1 with TRBJ2-1, with D tentatively TRBD1 (6 bases). The CDR3 covers 16 residues. The V gene's germline CDR1 is SGHRS and CDR2 YFSETQ. Trimming cost V 3 bases and J 0 bases, with 13 bases left between them. CDR3 sequence (DNA): TGCGCCAGCAGCTGGGACATCCGTAGCTCCTACAATGAGCAGTTCTTC. Protein product: CASSWDIRSSYNEQFF.

The chain joins TRBV11-2 to TRBJ2-2, with no clear D. Trimming cost V 3 bases and J 6 bases, with 14 bases left between them. The V gene's germline CDR1 is SGHAT and CDR2 FQNNGV. The CDR3 totals 15 residues. CDR3 sequence reads: CASSLELGSAGELFF. In DNA form, the CDR3 reads TGTGCCAGCAGCTTGGAGCTGGGTTCTGCCGGGGAGCTGTTTTTT.

The chain combines TRBV4-3 with TRBJ2-1, with TRBD2 identical over 9 bases. Germline V gene sequence: CDR1 LGHNA, CDR2 YSLEER. The CDR3 totals 20 residues. The V segment lost 0 bases and the J segment 2 bases; nucleotides outside the gene matches: 14. DNA for the CDR3: TGCGCCAGCAGCCAAGATAGGGGACTAGCCTTGAGGGGCACCTACAATGAGCAGTTCTTC. The encoded protein is CASSQDRGLALRGTYNEQFF.

V is TRBV24-1 and J is TRBJ2-3, with D uncertain. V dropped 4 bases and J dropped 2 bases, with 15 bases sitting between them. There are 16 residues in the CDR3. From germline, CDR1 is KGHDR and CDR2 SFDVKD. DNA for the CDR3: TGTGCCACCAGTGACACTACCGGGTCCTACACAGATACGCAGTATTTT. It translates to CATSDTTGSYTDTQYF.

The V gene is TRBV6-2 or TRBV6-3, the J gene TRBJ2-1; 12 positions agree with TRBD2. V was clipped by 6 bases and J by 7 bases; unmatched bases: 10. This CDR3 contains 16 residues. Germline CDR1 is MNHEY and CDR2 is SVGEGT. The CDR3 coding sequence is TGTGCCAGCAGGCCCCGACTAGCGGGAGACCAGAATGAGCAGTTCTTC. It yields the protein CASRPRLAGDQNEQFF.

CDR3 sequence (DNA): TGTGCCAGCAGCTTAGATCTCGCCGGACAGTTCACAGATACGCAGTATTTT. Protein product: CASSLDLAGQFTDTQYF. The chain uses TRBV11-2 and TRBJ2-3, with a possible D match to TRBD1 (6 bases). The CDR3 is 17 amino acids. CDR1 and CDR2 from the germline V gene are SGHAT and FQNNGV. With 0 bases removed from V and 2 bases from J, the gap between germline ends came to 15 bases.

This sequence joins TRBV5-1 and TRBJ2-3; 8 nucleotides match TRBD2. The CDR3 totals 16 residues. Losses at the gene ends were 4 bases for V and 0 bases for J; bases not matched to a gene: 7. Germline loops: CDR1 SGHRS, CDR2 YFSETQ. The CDR3 here is CASSPPGGRSTDTQYF. CDR3 bases: TGCGCCAGCAGCCCCCCCGGCGGGAGGAGCACAGATACGCAGTATTTT.

The rearrangement joins TRBV4-1 to TRBJ1-6, with 10 bases lining up with TRBD1. Germline V gene data show CDR1 as MGHRA and CDR2 as YSYEKL. The CDR3 covers 17 residues. V shed 3 bases and J 6 bases; nucleotides not matched to a gene: 8. CDR3 in DNA: TGCGCCAGCAGCCAGGAAGGGGGACAGGGGACTAATTCACCCCTCCACTTT. Translated, it gives CASSQEGGQGTNSPLHF.

The chain joins TRBV11-2 to TRBJ2-3; D unclear. CDR1 and CDR2 from the germline V gene are SGHAT and FQNNGV. V was cut by 0 bases and J by 4 bases, with 14 bases left in between. This CDR3 comprises 16 residues. The CDR3 DNA follows: TGTGCCAGCAGCTTAGAGTCCCCTCTACCCGCAGATACGCAGTATTTT. Its translation: CASSLESPLPADTQYF.

This clonotype has more than one count but fewer than ten. This chain uses TRBV15 with TRBJ2-1, with D uncertain. Trimming took 4 bases from V and 5 from J, leaving 6 bases between them. Germline values: CDR1 LNHNV, CDR2 YYDKDF (reference sequence). The CDR3 spans 12 residues. CDR3 region: CATSKHDNEQFF. The CDR3 DNA reads as TGTGCCACCAGCAAGCACGACAATGAGCAGTTCTTC.

This chain connects TRBV18 to TRBJ1-5, with D possibly TRBD1 on 5 matching bases. The CDR3 is made up of 16 amino acids. Trimming took off 6 bases at V and 3 bases at J, with 18 bases between the two ends. CDR1 and CDR2 from the germline V gene are KGHSH and LQKENI. The DNA of the CDR3 is TGTGCCAGCTCCCCCAGACAGCAAACGACCAATCAGCCCCAGCATTTT. It specifies CASSPRQQTTNQPQHF.

V and J are TRBV7-9 and TRBJ1-2; 9 nucleotides agree with TRBD1. This CDR3 contains 13 residues. V was pared by 5 bases and J by 6 bases, with 4 bases of the junction left unmatched. Per germline, CDR1 SEHNR and CDR2 FQNEAQ (reference sequence). CDR3 in amino acids: CASSPDRGNGYTF. CDR3 DNA: TGTGCCAGCAGCCCCGACAGGGGGAATGGCTACACCTTC.

Only a few counts were recorded for this clonotype. The rearrangement joins TRBV7-2 to TRBJ1-2, with D perhaps matching TRBD1 (6 bases). Germline V gene lookup returns CDR1 SGHTA and CDR2 FQGNSA. This CDR3 has 12 amino acids. V shed 11 bases and J shed 4 bases, with 14 bases lying between them. The CDR3 loop is CALMGGAYGYTF. The CDR3 region has the DNA TGTGCCTTAATGGGGGGGGCCTATGGCTACACCTTC.

This clonotype has more than one count but fewer than ten. V usage is TRBV7-9 and J usage is TRBJ2-1, with D hard to call. V was shortened by 1 base and J by 0 bases, with 10 bases between the two germline ends. CDR1 is SEHNR, CDR2 FQNEAQ, per germline (reference sequence). The CDR3 contains 16 residues. CDR3 region: CASSLGVGRSYNEQFF. In nucleotides, the CDR3 is TGTGCCAGCAGCTTAGGAGTGGGCCGCTCCTACAATGAGCAGTTCTTC. Based on the CDR3 plus reference TRBV7-9 and TRBJ2-1, the full variable domain is DTGVSQNPRHKITKRGQNVTFRCDPISEHNRLYWYRQTLGQGPEFLTYFQNEAQLEKSRLLSDRFSAERPKGSFSTLEIQRTEQGDSAMYLCASSLGVGRSYNEQFFGPGTRLTVL.

The V call is TRBV7-6, the J call TRBJ2-3, with D unclear. V lost 6 bases and J lost 4, with 14 bases in between. This CDR3 is 14 amino acids long. The germline V gene encodes CDR1 SGHVS and CDR2 FNYEAQ. The CDR3 coding sequence is TGTGCCAGCAGACGAAACTACGCCTCAGATACGCAGTATTTT. Translation gives CASRRNYASDTQYF.

In this sample, this clonotype turned up a few times. The rearrangement links TRBV2 to TRBJ2-3; TRBD2 matches at 7 bases. CDR1 SNHLY and CDR2 FYNNEI come from the germline V gene. The CDR3 totals 17 residues. The ends lost 4 bases at V and 6 bases at J; junction bases unmatched: 16. In DNA, the CDR3 is TGTGCCAGCAGTGTGCCGGGGGACGGCGGGGGAGGGGATACGCAGTATTTT. It specifies CASSVPGDGGGGDTQYF.

There are many counts of this clonotype. V and J are TRBV6-4 and TRBJ2-3, with TRBD1 matching 7 bases. The CDR3 sequence is 15 residues long. Germline CDR1 and CDR2: MRHNA and SNTAGT. V was clipped by 3 bases and J by 1 base; unmatched bases: 4. CDR3 bases: TGTGCCAGCAGTGATACAACAGGGGGCACAGATACGCAGTATTTT. Protein: CASSDTTGGTDTQYF.

The gene calls are TRBV14 and TRBJ2-5; D uncertain. CDR3 length: 15 residues. The V end was cut by 0 bases, the J end by 5 bases, with 13 bases between. The germline V gene has CDR1 SGHDN and CDR2 FVKESK. In nucleotides, the CDR3 is TGTGCCAGCAGCCAAGATTCGGCCAGAAGTGAGACCCAGTACTTC. Translated: CASSQDSARSETQYF. Variable domain in full (rest from reference TRBV14 and TRBJ2-5): EAGVTQFPSHSVIEKGQTVTLRCDPISGHDNLYWYRRVMGKEIKFLLHFVKESKQDESGMPNNRFLAERTGGTYSTLKVQPAELEDSGVYFCASSQDSARSETQYFGPGTRLLVL.